A selection of T cell receptor beta chains follows, all from one sample in a study of T cells in Graves' hyperthyroidism and ophthalmopathy. A single record per CDR3 protein comes from TCRdb applying MiXCR to the multiplex PCR reads. The sample shows 600,000 or so distinct CDR3 sequences, around 13% of them seen only once. Sequencing was done on a sample of blood. These receptor sequences come from a woman aged 45-59 years with Graves' ophthalmopathy. Each CDR3 is given with its conserved first and last residue. D genes are given only for firm matches. Expanded clones are given a class, and other clones once, few, many or no size at all.

j_call: TRBJ1-2; v_call: TRBV28; clone_size: NA; cdr3_length: 15; d_call: TRBD1; cdr3_aa: CASSFSGQGANGYTF
j_call: TRBJ1-1; v_call: TRBV6-1; clone_size: many; cdr3_length: 14; d_call: NA; cdr3_aa: CASSTDSPYTEAFF
j_call: TRBJ1-2; v_call: TRBV12-3/TRBV12-4; clone_size: many; cdr3_length: 14; d_call: NA; cdr3_aa: CASSFHTRGYGYTF
j_call: TRBJ1-6; v_call: TRBV5-6; clone_size: NA; cdr3_length: 16; d_call: TRBD1; cdr3_aa: CASSFWTGGTYSPLHF
j_call: TRBJ1-1; v_call: TRBV29-1; clone_size: many; cdr3_length: 11; d_call: TRBD1; cdr3_aa: CSETGTAEAFF
j_call: TRBJ2-7; v_call: TRBV28; clone_size: NA; cdr3_length: 12; d_call: NA; cdr3_aa: CASSWGAYEQYF
j_call: TRBJ1-6; v_call: TRBV27; clone_size: few; cdr3_length: 16; d_call: TRBD1; cdr3_aa: CASRTSWTGSNSPLHF
j_call: TRBJ2-5; v_call: TRBV6-2/TRBV6-3; clone_size: NA; cdr3_length: 15; d_call: TRBD2; cdr3_aa: CASRNLADRQETQYF
j_call: TRBJ2-7; v_call: TRBV12-3/TRBV12-4; clone_size: many; cdr3_length: 12; d_call: NA; cdr3_aa: CASSIRVFEQYF
j_call: TRBJ1-2; v_call: TRBV5-1; clone_size: NA; cdr3_length: 15; d_call: NA; cdr3_aa: CASSSSLGGNYGYTF
j_call: TRBJ2-3; v_call: TRBV29-1; clone_size: many; cdr3_length: 13; d_call: NA; cdr3_aa: CSVKDSGADTQYF
j_call: TRBJ1-2; v_call: TRBV24-1; clone_size: few; cdr3_length: 14; d_call: NA; cdr3_aa: CATSADGANYGYTF
j_call: TRBJ2-1; v_call: TRBV6-2/TRBV6-3; clone_size: many; cdr3_length: 19; d_call: TRBD1; cdr3_aa: CASKQGQGPWASFYNEQFF
j_call: TRBJ1-2; v_call: TRBV7-8; clone_size: few; cdr3_length: 14; d_call: NA; cdr3_aa: CASSFEANNYGYTF
j_call: TRBJ2-1; v_call: TRBV28; clone_size: many; cdr3_length: 14; d_call: NA; cdr3_aa: CASSSISETLEQFF
j_call: TRBJ2-3; v_call: TRBV10-3; clone_size: NA; cdr3_length: 15; d_call: NA; cdr3_aa: CALSIGGSSSDTQYF
j_call: TRBJ1-6; v_call: TRBV28; clone_size: many; cdr3_length: 15; d_call: NA; cdr3_aa: CASSARTVQNSPLHF
j_call: TRBJ2-5; v_call: TRBV9; clone_size: few; cdr3_length: 16; d_call: TRBD2; cdr3_aa: CASSALSGRAAGTQYF
j_call: TRBJ1-1; v_call: TRBV2; clone_size: many; cdr3_length: 10; d_call: NA; cdr3_aa: CASSGVEAFF
j_call: TRBJ1-2; v_call: TRBV7-6; clone_size: NA; cdr3_length: 17; d_call: NA; cdr3_aa: CASSLAENRDKNYGYTF
j_call: TRBJ2-3; v_call: TRBV5-1; clone_size: many; cdr3_length: 16; d_call: NA; cdr3_aa: CASSRGNSGPPDTQYF
j_call: TRBJ2-7; v_call: TRBV20-1; clone_size: few; cdr3_length: 12; d_call: TRBD2; cdr3_aa: CSAGTSFYEQYF
j_call: TRBJ1-5; v_call: TRBV28; clone_size: many; cdr3_length: 16; d_call: NA; cdr3_aa: CASSLRSGISNQPQHF
j_call: TRBJ1-5; v_call: TRBV28; clone_size: many; cdr3_length: 16; d_call: TRBD1; cdr3_aa: CASSRDRVFSNQPQHF
j_call: TRBJ2-3; v_call: TRBV25-1; clone_size: NA; cdr3_length: 17; d_call: TRBD2; cdr3_aa: CASSELGGGRVADTQYF
j_call: TRBJ2-5; v_call: TRBV20-1; clone_size: NA; cdr3_length: 12; d_call: NA; cdr3_aa: CSAKGPAETQYF
j_call: TRBJ2-1; v_call: TRBV6-2/TRBV6-3; clone_size: many; cdr3_length: 16; d_call: TRBD2; cdr3_aa: CASSTLLAGDYNEQFF
j_call: TRBJ1-5; v_call: TRBV20-1; clone_size: NA; cdr3_length: 15; d_call: NA; cdr3_aa: CSAQPGVYSNQPQHF